This T cell receptor (beta chain) was sequenced for a study of blood T cell repertoires in COVID-19. Study overall: Samples taken during acute and convalescent COVID-19 were collected in the United States, Italy and Spain. PBMCs, B-cell-depleted T cells, or T cells provided the cDNA or gDNA that made up the material.

The CDR3 has 14 residues. V was pared by 5 bases and J by 6 bases, with 12 bases between. CDR1 and CDR2 from the germline V gene are SGDLS and YYNGEE. Authors' methods: For nucleated cells, counts were estimated from reference gene primer amplification. Measured with immunoSEQ multiplex PCR; TCRdb has only the in-frame clones, and not every one. V and J calls and clone size are those listed in that table; D and trimming were worked out from the DNA. The table has about 50,000 clones, approximately 85% seen once. J is TRBJ1-6 and V is TRBV9, with unresolved D. Sequencing used peripheral blood. The receptor comes from a human donor in a cohort sampled during active COVID-19. Written as DNA, the CDR3 is TGTGCCAGCAGTACACGAAACCCTAATTCACCCCTCCACTTT. Protein product: CASSTRNPNSPLHF.